The clone carrying this T cell receptor beta chain was picked up many times. Its antigen is undetermined. These data belong to a study of early T cells in non-severe SARS-CoV-2 infection. Study-level information: The input, bulk RNA from unsorted whole blood, was sequenced, and chains were unpaired.

Attachment of unique molecular identifiers to individual cDNA molecules was performed. TCRdb ran MiXCR on the 5' RACE reads and lists one entry per CDR3 protein. The sample records tens of thousands of distinct CDR3 sequences, approximately 9.3% being singletons. General study results and limits: VDJdb matching favored anti-spike CD8 responses, missing private and CD4 specificities.

V was pared by 4 bases and J by 2 bases, with 8 bases between. This CDR3 is 13 amino acids long. Germline CDR1 is LNHDA and CDR2 is SQIVND (reference sequence). The chain has TRBV19 and TRBJ1-2; D is ambiguous. This receptor was taken from an adult who was a healthcare worker with PCR-confirmed SARS-CoV-2 infection or an uninfected control (not recorded which). Sequencing was done on a sample of whole blood. CDR3 residues: CASSTWSNYGYTF. CDR3 coding DNA: TGTGCCAGTAGTACTTGGAGCAACTATGGCTACACCTTC.